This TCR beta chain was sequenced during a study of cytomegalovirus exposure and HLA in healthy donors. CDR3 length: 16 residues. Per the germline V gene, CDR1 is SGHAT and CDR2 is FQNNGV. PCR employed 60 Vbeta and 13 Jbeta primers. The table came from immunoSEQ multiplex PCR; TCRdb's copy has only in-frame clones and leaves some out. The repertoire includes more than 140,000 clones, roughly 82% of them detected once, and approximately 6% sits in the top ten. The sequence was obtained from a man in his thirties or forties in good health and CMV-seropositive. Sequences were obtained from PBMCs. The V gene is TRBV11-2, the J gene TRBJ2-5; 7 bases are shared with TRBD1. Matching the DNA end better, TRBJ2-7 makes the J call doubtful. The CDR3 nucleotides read TGTGCCAGCAGCTCGCTCCGGGACAGACCCCCCTACGAGCAGTACTTC. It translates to CASSSLRDRPPYEQYF.